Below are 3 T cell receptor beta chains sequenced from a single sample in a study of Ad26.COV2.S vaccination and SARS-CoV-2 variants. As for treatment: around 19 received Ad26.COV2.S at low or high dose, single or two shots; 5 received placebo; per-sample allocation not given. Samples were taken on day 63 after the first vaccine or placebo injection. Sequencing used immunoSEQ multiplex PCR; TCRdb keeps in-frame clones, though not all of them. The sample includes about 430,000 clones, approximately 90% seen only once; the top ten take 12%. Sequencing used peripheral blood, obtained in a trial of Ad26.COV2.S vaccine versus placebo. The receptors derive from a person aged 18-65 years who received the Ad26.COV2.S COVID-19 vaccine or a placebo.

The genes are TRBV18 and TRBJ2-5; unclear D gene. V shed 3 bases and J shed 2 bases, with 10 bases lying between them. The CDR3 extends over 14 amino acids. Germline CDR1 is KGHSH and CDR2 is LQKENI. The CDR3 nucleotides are TGTGCCAGCTCACCCCCGCGCCCTCAAGAGACCCAGTACTTC. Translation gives CASSPPRPQETQYF.

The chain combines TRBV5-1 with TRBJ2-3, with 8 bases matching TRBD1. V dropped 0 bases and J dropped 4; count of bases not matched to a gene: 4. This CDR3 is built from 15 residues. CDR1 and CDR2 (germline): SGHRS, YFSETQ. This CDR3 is CASSLGQGSSDTQYF. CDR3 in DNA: TGCGCCAGCAGCTTGGGACAGGGGAGCTCAGATACGCAGTATTTT.

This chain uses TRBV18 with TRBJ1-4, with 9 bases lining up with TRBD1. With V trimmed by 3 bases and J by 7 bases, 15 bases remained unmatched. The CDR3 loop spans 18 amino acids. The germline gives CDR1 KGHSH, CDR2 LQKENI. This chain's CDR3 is CASSPSGTGLYSGEKLFF. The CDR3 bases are TGTGCCAGCTCACCCTCCGGGACAGGGCTTTATTCGGGTGAAAAACTGTTTTTT.